A single sample is the source of the 32 T cell receptor beta chains below, sequenced in a study of cytomegalovirus exposure and HLA in healthy donors. The PCR contained 60 Vbeta and 13 Jbeta primers. The assay was immunoSEQ multiplex PCR, and TCRdb's table has in-frame clones only and misses some. The sample lists over 150,000 clones, around four fifths occurring once. Material for sequencing was PBMCs. These TCRs come from a woman aged 60-75 years in good health and CMV-seropositive.

The V and J genes are TRBV28 and TRBJ2-2, with 7 bases that match TRBD1. Unmatched junction bases numbered 8, after V lost 1 base and J lost 0 bases. Germline lookup yields CDR1 MDHEN and CDR2 SYDVKM. This CDR3 contains 18 residues. The DNA of the CDR3 is TGTGCCAGCAGTTTATCCCCGGACAGGTTTACGAACACCGGGGAGCTGTTTTTT. Amino acids: CASSLSPDRFTNTGELFF. The whole variable domain, remainder taken from reference TRBV28 and TRBJ2-2, is DVKVTQSSRYLVKRTGEKVFLECVQDMDHENMFWYRQDPGLGLRLIYFSYDVKMKEKGDIPEGYSVSREKKERFSLILESASTNQTSMYLCASSLSPDRFTNTGELFFGEGSRLTVL.

The J gene is TRBJ1-3, the V gene TRBV7-2, with D tentatively TRBD1 (6 bases). The V and J ends lost 6 bases and 4 bases respectively, with 13 bases between them. Looked up from germline, CDR1 is SGHTA and CDR2 is FQGNSA. CDR3 length: 14 amino acids. CDR3 loop: CASSSQGSGNTIYF. DNA of the CDR3: TGTGCCAGCAGTTCGCAGGGGTCCGGAAACACCATATATTTT.

This clone ranks as large. The CDR3 here is CASSSGTGIYNEQFF. In DNA, the CDR3 is TGTGCCAGCAGCTCCGGGACAGGGATTTACAATGAGCAGTTCTTC. This chain uses TRBV7-9 with TRBJ2-1; TRBD1 matches at 9 bases. Losses at the gene ends were 4 bases for V and 4 bases for J; bases not matched to a gene: 5. The germline gives CDR1 SEHNR, CDR2 FQNEAQ (reference sequence). The CDR3 has 15 residues.

This clone was seen once. V usage is TRBV18 and J usage is TRBJ2-7, with unresolved D. The CDR3 has 16 amino acids. V was pared by 3 bases and J by 0 bases, with 15 bases between. CDR1 and CDR2 (germline): KGHSH, LQKENI. The CDR3 is CASSPNSARDSYEQYF. CDR3 coding DNA: TGTGCCAGCTCACCCAATTCCGCGCGAGACTCCTACGAGCAGTACTTC.

The chain carries TRBV18 and TRBJ1-6; a possible D gene is TRBD1 (6 bases). The CDR3 is 15 amino acids. Germline lookup yields CDR1 KGHSH and CDR2 LQKENI. Trimming stripped 4 bases from V and 8 bases from J, with 15 bases between. Written as DNA, the CDR3 is TGTGCCAGCTCACGATCGGGGGGCCGGGATTCACCCCTCCACTTT. It is translated as CASSRSGGRDSPLHF.

The V call is TRBV2, the J call TRBJ1-5, with D perhaps TRBD1 (5 bases). CDR1 is SNHLY and CDR2 is FYNNEI in the germline V gene. Between the trimmed V and J ends, which lost 5 bases and 0 bases, there was a span of 14 bases. The CDR3 length is 16 residues. DNA for the CDR3: TGTGCCAGCAGTCTACTGGGACTCCATAGCAATCAGCCCCAGCATTTT. Residues: CASSLLGLHSNQPQHF.

The chain couples TRBV5-1 to TRBJ1-1; possible D gene TRBD1, 5 bases. The CDR3 has 17 residues. The V end was cut by 2 bases, the J end by 5 bases, with 22 bases between. Germline values: CDR1 SGHRS, CDR2 YFSETQ. The CDR3 bases are TGCGCCAGCAGCTTCCAGGGATCCCAGGGCGGAGGGACTGAAGCTTTCTTT. The encoded protein is CASSFQGSQGGGTEAFF.

This chain joins TRBV28 and TRBJ1-5, with D possibly matching TRBD1 (6 bases). The CDR3 contains 16 residues. CDR1 and CDR2 from the germline V gene are MDHEN and SYDVKM. The ends were cut back, 8 bases at V and 2 bases at J, with 19 bases in the middle. CDR3 residues: CASGDTQGGGNQPQHF. Written as DNA, the CDR3 is TGTGCCAGCGGTGACACCCAAGGGGGGGGCAATCAGCCCCAGCATTTT.

This chain uses TRBV30 with TRBJ1-3; D not certain. Per germline, CDR1 GTSNPN and CDR2 SVGIG (reference sequence). CDR3 length: 14 amino acids. The CDR3, as DNA: TGTGCTTGGGGAGCAATCACCTCTGGAAACACCATATATTTT. Its protein is CAWGAITSGNTIYF.

The count of this clone is one. The chain joins TRBV7-6 to TRBJ2-3; 12 bases match TRBD2. This CDR3 is built from 17 residues. V shed 3 bases and J 7 bases; nucleotides not matched to a gene: 11. Germline assignment: CDR1 SGHVS and CDR2 FNYEAQ. This chain's CDR3 is CASSLSLAGGNSNTQYF. The CDR3 coding sequence is TGTGCCAGCAGCTTGTCTCTAGCGGGGGGGAATAGTAATACGCAGTATTTT.

This sequence joins TRBV30 and TRBJ2-2; no clear D. Germline V gives CDR1 GTSNPN, CDR2 SVGIG (reference sequence). V was pared by 2 bases and J by 6 bases, with 19 bases between. The CDR3 runs to 16 residues. The CDR3 DNA reads TGTGCCTGGAGTCCCTCTAGAGTAAGGCCCGCCGGGGAGCTGTTTTTT. Translated, it gives CAWSPSRVRPAGELFF.

V is TRBV5-1 and J is TRBJ1-2; perhaps TRBD1 as D (5 bases). This CDR3 is built from 17 residues. V was shortened by 0 bases and J by 8 bases, with 23 bases between the two germline ends. The germline V gene encodes CDR1 SGHRS and CDR2 YFSETQ. The CDR3 is CASSLVDMGLTLRGYTF. The CDR3 DNA reads TGCGCCAGCAGCTTGGTAGATATGGGGCTTACGCTGAGGGGCTACACCTTC. Supplemented by reference TRBV5-1 and TRBJ1-2, the full variable domain reads KAGVTQTPRYLIKTRGQQVTLSCSPISGHRSVSWYQQTPGQGLQFLFEYFSETQRNKGNFPGRFSGRQFSNSRSEMNVSTLELGDSALYLCASSLVDMGLTLRGYTFGSGTRLTVV.

The chain joins TRBV7-8 to TRBJ2-5, with a possible D match to TRBD2 (5 bases). The end of the DNA aligns better with TRBJ2-7, so the J call may be wrong. Germline V CDR1 and CDR2: SGHVS, FQNEAQ. CDR3 size: 16 residues. The CDR3 sequence: CASSFGVDGGSYEQYF. The CDR3 coding sequence is TGTGCCAGCAGCTTCGGAGTTGATGGAGGCTCCTACGAGCAGTACTTC.

This chain connects TRBV10-3 to TRBJ2-7; 11 bases match TRBD1. The CDR3 has 17 amino acids. The trim removed 6 bases at V and 3 bases at J, leaving 13 bases unmatched. Germline assignment: CDR1 ENHRY and CDR2 SYGVKD. The CDR3, as DNA: TGTGCCATCAGGCCGGGACAGGGGGTCGTCGGGCGCTACGAGCAGTACTTC. Its translation: CAIRPGQGVVGRYEQYF.

V is TRBV15 and J is TRBJ2-7, with TRBD1 matching over 7 bases. Germline V gene lookup returns CDR1 LNHNV and CDR2 YYDKDF (reference sequence). The CDR3 totals 16 residues. The junction had 9 bases not matched to a gene; V was cut back by 2 bases and J by 2 bases. Here the CDR3 DNA reads TGTGCCACCAGCAGACCCGGAGCAGGGGGAACCTACGAGCAGTACTTC. Encoded protein: CATSRPGAGGTYEQYF.

The rearrangement uses TRBV7-2 and TRBJ2-1; 10 bases are shared with TRBD1. The ends lost 5 bases at V and 9 bases at J; junction bases unmatched: 4. The CDR3 runs 13 residues. The germline V gene encodes CDR1 SGHTA and CDR2 FQGNSA. DNA for the CDR3: TGTGCCAGCAGCCCGGGACAGGGGCGTGAGCAGTTCTTC. It specifies CASSPGQGREQFF. The variable domain in full, with the rest retrieved from reference TRBV7-2 and TRBJ2-1, is GAGVSQSPSNKVTEKGKDVELRCDPISGHTALYWYRQSLGQGLEFLIYFQGNSAPDKSGLPSDRFSAERTGGSVSTLTIQRTQQEDSAVYLCASSPGQGREQFFGPGTRLTVL.

This clone was observed a few times. The chain employs TRBV2 and TRBJ1-1; TRBD1 matches 11 bases. This CDR3 has 14 amino acids. V lost 7 bases, J lost 4 bases, and 5 bases stayed unmatched. The germline V gene encodes CDR1 SNHLY and CDR2 FYNNEI. The chain's CDR3 is CASNRGQGGTEAFF. The CDR3 DNA reads as TGTGCCAGCAACCGGGGACAGGGGGGCACTGAAGCTTTCTTT.

The chain links TRBV19 to TRBJ2-1; 13 bases line up with TRBD2. The CDR3 is 16 amino acids. Germline V lookup: CDR1 LNHDA, CDR2 SQIVND (reference sequence). The ends lost 7 bases at V and 11 bases at J; junction bases unmatched: 14. CDR3 sequence: CASTSRLAGGQAKQFF. The CDR3 DNA sequence: TGTGCCAGTACCTCCCGACTAGCGGGGGGTCAGGCCAAGCAGTTCTTC.

The table lists this clone with a few counts. The gene calls are TRBV2 and TRBJ1-2, with TRBD1 as a possible D gene (5 bases). V lost 6 bases and J 4 bases, leaving 15 bases between the germline ends. Looked up from germline, CDR1 is SNHLY and CDR2 is FYNNEI. The CDR3 runs to 14 residues. The CDR3 sequence: CASRGGEVIYGYTF. For the CDR3, the DNA is TGTGCCAGCAGGGGGGGAGAAGTCATCTATGGCTACACCTTC.

The chain carries TRBV6-5 and TRBJ2-7, with D uncertain. Germline V gene sequence: CDR1 MNHEY, CDR2 SVGAGI. The CDR3 is 11 residues long. V was trimmed by 0 bases and J by 5 bases, leaving 2 bases between them. CDR3 in DNA: TGTGCCAGCAGTTACTCTAACGAGCAGTACTTC. Translated: CASSYSNEQYF.

This clone was seen only a few times. The CDR3 coding sequence is TGTGCCAGCAGTTTTACGGGACTAGCGAGATCGAACACCGGGGAGCTGTTTTTT. Translation: CASSFTGLARSNTGELFF. The V and J genes are TRBV28 and TRBJ2-2; 10 nucleotides align to TRBD2. The CDR3 is 18 residues long. Trimming at V came to 3 bases and at J to 0 bases, leaving 7 bases not matched to a gene. Per germline, CDR1 MDHEN and CDR2 SYDVKM.

V usage is TRBV5-1 and J usage is TRBJ2-3, with TRBD2 matching over 12 bases. There are 15 residues in the CDR3. The ends lost 4 bases at V and 6 bases at J; junction bases unmatched: 6. Per germline, CDR1 SGHRS and CDR2 YFSETQ. In DNA form, the CDR3 reads TGCGCCAGCAGCCTGACTAGCGGGAGAGTTGATACGCAGTATTTT. It specifies CASSLTSGRVDTQYF.

This rearrangement joins TRBV5-1 to TRBJ1-4; D call uncertain. From germline, CDR1 is SGHRS and CDR2 YFSETQ. V dropped 0 bases and J dropped 4 bases, with 7 bases sitting between them. The CDR3 has 14 amino acids. The CDR3 spells CASSLAGDNEKLFF. CDR3 DNA: TGCGCCAGCAGCTTGGCCGGGGATAATGAAAAACTGTTTTTT.

The V call is TRBV7-2, the J call TRBJ2-5, with 8 bases fitting TRBD2. Germline V gene sequence: CDR1 SGHTA, CDR2 FQGNSA. There are 18 residues in the CDR3. The J segment lost 2 bases and the V segment lost 6 bases, leaving 17 bases of the junction unmatched. CDR3 loop: CASRPGKVAGLLQETQYF. The DNA of the CDR3 is TGTGCCAGCAGACCGGGGAAGGTAGCGGGGTTGCTTCAAGAGACCCAGTACTTC.

The chain recombines TRBV6-5 with TRBJ2-1; no clear D gene. This CDR3 spans 13 amino acids. CDR1 MNHEY and CDR2 SVGAGI come from the germline V gene. The ends were cut back, 0 bases at V and 7 bases at J, with 7 bases in the middle. The CDR3 nucleotides are TGTGCCAGCAGTTACTCGACTGATAATGAGCAGTTCTTC. It is translated as CASSYSTDNEQFF.

The chain combines TRBV9 with TRBJ2-6; TRBD1 aligns across 7 bases. The CDR3 is made up of 17 amino acids. Trimming at V came to 0 bases and at J to 0 bases, leaving 3 bases not matched to a gene. Germline V gene sequence: CDR1 SGDLS, CDR2 YYNGEE. The CDR3 DNA reads as TGTGCCAGCAGCGTAGCGAGGGACAGCTCTGGGGCCAACGTCCTGACTTTC. Its translation: CASSVARDSSGANVLTF.

The rearrangement links TRBV15 to TRBJ1-5; a weak D match, TRBD1 (6 bases). The CDR3 runs to 16 residues. The V gene's germline CDR1 is LNHNV and CDR2 YYDKDF (reference sequence). V was pared by 1 base and J by 3 bases, with 13 bases between. The CDR3 bases are TGTGCCACCAGCAGAGTCCCAGGGGAGATCAATCAGCCCCAGCATTTT. It specifies CATSRVPGEINQPQHF.

The chain has TRBV7-8 and TRBJ2-7, with a tentative D call TRBD2 (5 bases). Germline V gives CDR1 SGHVS, CDR2 FQNEAQ. The CDR3 has 14 amino acids. V lost 7 bases, J lost 1 base, and 14 bases lay in between. CDR3 loop: CASNNKEVSYEQYF. DNA for the CDR3: TGTGCCAGCAACAACAAGGAGGTGTCCTACGAGCAGTACTTC.

This chain connects TRBV30 to TRBJ1-2, with 10 bases fitting TRBD1. After removal of 0 bases from V and 4 bases from J, the junction contained 11 bases not matched to a gene. Looked up from germline, CDR1 is GTSNPN and CDR2 is SVGIG (reference sequence). CDR3 size: 17 residues. Here the CDR3 DNA reads TGTGCCTGGAGTGTACCCCCCCGACAGGGGGCAATCTATGGCTACACCTTC. This translates into CAWSVPPRQGAIYGYTF.

This rearrangement joins TRBV10-3 to TRBJ1-1; 10 bases line up with TRBD1. The CDR3 extends over 15 amino acids. Germline-derived CDR1 and CDR2 are ENHRY and SYGVKD. Unmatched junction bases numbered 3, after V lost 4 bases and J lost 1 base. The CDR3 DNA is TGTGCCATCAGTGGGGGGGACAGGGGGAACACTGAAGCTTTCTTT. Encoded protein: CAISGGDRGNTEAFF.

This clone has just a few counts. V is TRBV11-3 and J is TRBJ2-7; D may be TRBD1 (6 bases). The V end was cut by 1 base, the J end by 4 bases, with 8 bases between. Germline CDR1 SGHNT, CDR2 YENEEA. This CDR3 comprises 13 residues. The CDR3 nucleotides are TGTGCCAGCAGCTTAGGGGACAATTACGAGCAGTACTTC. Its protein is CASSLGDNYEQYF.

A single count supports this clone. The V and J genes are TRBV7-9 and TRBJ2-3; perhaps TRBD1 as D (5 bases). The CDR3 has 12 residues. Trimming left V 2 bases short and J 5 bases short, with 5 bases between. The germline CDR1 and CDR2 sequences are SEHNR and FQNEAQ (reference sequence). The DNA of the CDR3 is TGTGCCAGCAGCTTAACAGGAGATACGCAGTATTTT. It specifies CASSLTGDTQYF.